This entry lists 10 T cell receptor beta chains sequenced from one sample in a study of a mutant IDH1 vaccine in newly diagnosed glioma. Clones were sequenced by immunoSEQ multiplex PCR, and TCRdb holds only the in-frame ones, with some missing. The profile shows 50,000 or so clones, 78% of them singletons. Described time point: week 5, during vaccination. Every vaccine dose comprised 300 ug of mutant IDH1 20-mer peptide plus topical imiquimod. No antigen has been assigned to these receptors. Sequences were derived from PBMCs, sampled from a glioma patient whose treatment included an IDH1 peptide vaccine. The receptor source for this set is a woman aged 40 to 50 with glioma.

The chain employs TRBV5-1 and TRBJ2-5, with D possibly being TRBD2 (6 bases). The CDR3 contains 13 residues. Germline CDR1 reads SGHRS; CDR2 reads YFSETQ. V was clipped by 4 bases and J by 1 base, with 8 bases between them. Written as DNA, the CDR3 is TGCGCCAGCAGCAGGACTATCCAAGAGACCCAGTACTTC. It codes for CASSRTIQETQYF.

The chain employs TRBV7-9 and TRBJ2-7; TRBD1 agrees at 8 bases. In germline, CDR1 is SEHNR, CDR2 FQNEAQ (reference sequence). This CDR3 is 12 amino acids long. The J segment lost 12 bases and the V segment lost 5 bases, leaving 9 bases of the junction unmatched. CDR3 region: CASSRGTGLGYF. The CDR3 DNA is TGTGCCAGCAGCAGAGGGACAGGTTTGGGGTACTTC.

This chain uses TRBV27 with TRBJ1-6; D not resolved. Per the germline V gene, CDR1 is MNHEY and CDR2 is SMNVEV (reference sequence). The CDR3 totals 20 residues. Trimming cost V 0 bases and J 0 bases, with 18 bases left between them. CDR3: CASSLSIRQHRSSYNSPLHF. The CDR3 DNA reads TGTGCCAGCAGTTTATCGATAAGGCAGCACCGCAGCTCCTATAATTCACCCCTCCACTTT.

The chain carries TRBV5-1 and TRBJ2-7; D gene ambiguous. Germline V gene lookup returns CDR1 SGHRS and CDR2 YFSETQ. CDR3 length equals 14 residues. V was shortened by 0 bases and J by 5 bases, with 12 bases between the two germline ends. The DNA of the CDR3 is TGCGCCAGCAGCTTGGATCCTGGGAAGGACGAGCAGTACTTC. This translates into CASSLDPGKDEQYF.

The chain couples TRBV18 to TRBJ1-4; D remains ambiguous. The CDR3 contains 14 residues. V lost 3 bases and J lost 7, with 12 bases in between. Germline V gives CDR1 KGHSH, CDR2 LQKENI. The CDR3 DNA sequence: TGTGCCAGCTCACCGTTAGGGTCGGGTGAAAAACTGTTTTTT. Amino acid sequence: CASSPLGSGEKLFF.

V gene TRBV4-1 combines with J gene TRBJ1-2, with TRBD1 as a possible D gene (5 bases). Per the germline V gene, CDR1 is MGHRA and CDR2 is YSYEKL. V was shortened by 1 base and J by 4 bases, with 16 bases between the two germline ends. The CDR3 extends over 16 amino acids. CDR3: CASSQAVIGTAYGYTF. The DNA of the CDR3 is TGCGCCAGCAGCCAAGCTGTCATCGGGACTGCCTATGGCTACACCTTC.

The genes are TRBV13 and TRBJ2-7, with D tentatively TRBD1 or TRBD2 (5 bases each). V gave up 0 bases and J gave up 5 bases, with 20 bases separating them. The V gene's germline CDR1 is PRHDT and CDR2 FYEKMQ (reference sequence). CDR3 size: 17 residues. CDR3 sequence: CASSLGPPGRLSNEQYF. The CDR3 DNA reads TGTGCCAGCAGCTTAGGCCCCCCAGGGAGATTGTCTAACGAGCAGTACTTC.

The genes are TRBV7-2 and TRBJ1-1, with 10 nucleotides matching TRBD1. From germline, CDR1 is SGHTA and CDR2 FQGNSA. V lost 6 bases and J lost 4; bases outside the gene matches: 2. The CDR3 is 13 residues long. The CDR3 here is CASSWDRGTEAFF. The CDR3 nucleotides are TGTGCCAGCAGTTGGGACAGGGGCACTGAAGCTTTCTTT.

This clone occurred a few times. This chain joins TRBV27 and TRBJ2-1, with TRBD1 identical over 7 bases. The CDR3 spans 15 residues. The germline V gene encodes CDR1 MNHEY and CDR2 SMNVEV (reference sequence). V shed 5 bases and J 0 bases; nucleotides not matched to a gene: 4. CDR3 amino acids: CASSQTGSSYNEQFF. The CDR3 DNA reads TGTGCCAGCAGTCAGACAGGGAGCTCCTACAATGAGCAGTTCTTC.

This clone has more than one count but fewer than ten. The chain couples TRBV5-6 to TRBJ1-1; 7 nucleotides agree with TRBD1. V gave up 4 bases and J gave up 6 bases; unmatched junction bases: 6. CDR1 and CDR2 from the germline V gene are SGHDT and YYEEEE. The length of the CDR3 is 13 residues. The CDR3 protein is CASSTQGIAEAFF. CDR3 in DNA: TGTGCCAGCAGCACACAGGGGATCGCTGAAGCTTTCTTT.